The rows below give T cell receptor beta chains drawn from one sample of a study of OX40 agonist ivuxolimab in advanced cancers. Libraries were prepared by immunoSEQ multiplex PCR; TCRdb keeps only in-frame clonotypes and omits some of them. The data contain around 64,000 clones, approximately 88% of them singletons. Here the sequenced sample was CD4+ or CD8+ T cells sorted from blood, taken in a trial of the OX40 agonist ivuxolimab. All receptors derive from an adult with an advanced solid tumor such as melanoma, head and neck, liver or kidney cancer. CDR3s include the opening cysteine and the closing phenylalanine or tryptophan. Fields, in order: D gene, clone size, J gene, V gene, CDR3 protein, CDR3 DNA. D genes are given only for firm matches. Where a row states a size, it is once, few, many or the class of an expanded clone; other rows omit it.

d_gene: -
abundance: -
j_gene: TRBJ1-3
v_gene: TRBV6-5
CDR3aa: CASSYSEGTGNTIYF
CDR3nt: TGTGCCAGCAGTTACTCGGAGGGGACTGGAAACACCATATATTTT

d_gene: -
abundance: -
j_gene: TRBJ2-7
v_gene: TRBV29-1
CDR3aa: CSVGVSLLEQYF
CDR3nt: TGCAGCGTTGGGGTGTCCCTCCTCGAGCAGTACTTC

d_gene: -
abundance: few
j_gene: TRBJ1-5
v_gene: TRBV4-3
CDR3aa: CASSQDRFGNQPQHF
CDR3nt: TGCGCCAGCAGCCAAGACAGGTTCGGGAATCAGCCCCAGCATTTT

d_gene: -
abundance: once
j_gene: TRBJ2-2
v_gene: TRBV4-3
CDR3aa: CASSHRTNTGELFF
CDR3nt: TGCGCCAGCAGCCACCGGACAAACACCGGGGAGCTGTTTTTT

d_gene: TRBD1
abundance: once
j_gene: TRBJ1-1
v_gene: TRBV10-1
CDR3aa: CASSGNRGVNTEAFF
CDR3nt: TGCGCCAGCAGTGGAAACAGGGGCGTGAACACTGAAGCTTTCTTT

d_gene: -
abundance: few
j_gene: TRBJ1-3
v_gene: TRBV7-9
CDR3aa: CASSPGTFGNTIYF
CDR3nt: TGTGCCAGCAGCCCCGGGACATTTGGAAACACCATATATTTT

d_gene: -
abundance: -
j_gene: TRBJ1-5
v_gene: TRBV11-3
CDR3aa: CASSLAQGQPQHF
CDR3nt: TGTGCCAGCAGCTTAGCACAGGGACAGCCCCAGCATTTT

d_gene: -
abundance: -
j_gene: TRBJ1-4
v_gene: TRBV7-3
CDR3aa: CASSSLGPSATNEKLFF
CDR3nt: TGTGCCAGCAGCTCCCTCGGACCTTCTGCAACTAATGAAAAACTGTTTTTT

d_gene: TRBD1
abundance: -
j_gene: TRBJ2-1
v_gene: TRBV19
CDR3aa: CASSTGQGAHGEQFF
CDR3nt: TGTGCCAGTAGTACCGGACAGGGGGCGCATGGTGAGCAGTTCTTC

d_gene: TRBD1
abundance: -
j_gene: TRBJ1-2
v_gene: TRBV6-1
CDR3aa: CASSEMIKGQRETNYGYTF
CDR3nt: TGTGCCAGCAGTGAGATGATCAAGGGACAGCGAGAAACTAACTATGGCTACACCTTC

d_gene: -
abundance: -
j_gene: TRBJ1-5
v_gene: TRBV2
CDR3aa: CASSEGGVMQPQHF
CDR3nt: TGTGCCAGCAGTGAGGGTGGGGTAATGCAGCCCCAGCATTTT

d_gene: -
abundance: few
j_gene: TRBJ2-7
v_gene: TRBV9
CDR3aa: CASSPEAYEQYF
CDR3nt: TGTGCCAGCAGCCCGGAGGCCTACGAGCAGTACTTC

d_gene: TRBD2
abundance: once
j_gene: TRBJ2-1
v_gene: TRBV18
CDR3aa: CASSPSLAGDNEQFF
CDR3nt: TGTGCCAGCTCACCAAGTCTAGCGGGCGACAATGAGCAGTTCTTC

d_gene: -
abundance: once
j_gene: TRBJ1-2
v_gene: TRBV6-5
CDR3aa: CASSSTLYGYTF
CDR3nt: TGTGCCAGCAGTTCAACGCTTTATGGCTACACCTTC

d_gene: TRBD1
abundance: once
j_gene: TRBJ2-3
v_gene: TRBV11-3
CDR3aa: CASSLGDRVRGTDTQYF
CDR3nt: TGTGCCAGCAGCTTAGGCGACAGGGTCAGGGGCACAGATACGCAGTATTTT

d_gene: -
abundance: -
j_gene: TRBJ1-5
v_gene: TRBV7-2
CDR3aa: CASRGKNDQPQHF
CDR3nt: TGTGCCAGCAGAGGGAAAAACGATCAGCCCCAGCATTTT

d_gene: -
abundance: -
j_gene: TRBJ1-3
v_gene: TRBV19
CDR3aa: CASTPGSDSGNTIYF
CDR3nt: TGTGCCAGTACCCCAGGGAGTGACTCTGGAAACACCATATATTTT

d_gene: -
abundance: -
j_gene: TRBJ1-2
v_gene: TRBV29-1
CDR3aa: CSVEKMRGIPDYTF
CDR3nt: TGCAGCGTTGAAAAGATGCGGGGAATCCCGGACTACACCTTC

d_gene: TRBD1
abundance: -
j_gene: TRBJ1-2
v_gene: TRBV6-1
CDR3aa: CASVWDRYGYTF
CDR3nt: TGTGCCAGCGTCTGGGACAGATATGGCTACACCTTC

d_gene: TRBD2
abundance: -
j_gene: TRBJ2-3
v_gene: TRBV5-1
CDR3aa: CASSLMGGTPGGTDTQYF
CDR3nt: TGCGCCAGCAGCTTGATGGGGGGGACCCCCGGGGGCACAGATACGCAGTATTTT

d_gene: -
abundance: -
j_gene: TRBJ2-2
v_gene: TRBV11-2
CDR3aa: CASGGELTGELFF
CDR3nt: TGTGCCAGCGGGGGTGAATTGACCGGGGAGCTGTTTTTT

d_gene: -
abundance: -
j_gene: TRBJ1-1
v_gene: TRBV7-8
CDR3aa: CASSRLAGDTEAFF
CDR3nt: TGTGCCAGCAGCCGGCTGGCAGGAGACACTGAAGCTTTCTTT